This T cell receptor beta chain was identified in a study of Ad26.COV2.S vaccination and SARS-CoV-2 variants. The treatment here: around 19 received Ad26.COV2.S at low or high dose, single or two shots; roughly five received placebo; per-sample allocation not given. Sampling was performed 63 days after the first vaccine or placebo injection. A single count supports this clone. The CDR3 extends over 13 amino acids. With 6 bases clipped from V and 3 bases from J, the junction kept 2 bases outside the gene matches. Germline CDR1 is ENHRY and CDR2 is SYGVKD. The table came from immunoSEQ multiplex PCR; TCRdb's copy has only in-frame clones and leaves some out. This sample has about 460,000 clones, with approximately 90% found just once.

This receptor was obtained from a person aged 18-60 years who received the Ad26.COV2.S COVID-19 vaccine or a placebo. V usage is TRBV10-3 and J usage is TRBJ2-5; 9 bases fit TRBD1. The sample was peripheral blood, taken in a trial of Ad26.COV2.S vaccine versus placebo. Here the CDR3 DNA reads TGTGCCATCAGGACAGGGGGGGAAGAGACCCAGTACTTC. Its translation is CAIRTGGEETQYF.